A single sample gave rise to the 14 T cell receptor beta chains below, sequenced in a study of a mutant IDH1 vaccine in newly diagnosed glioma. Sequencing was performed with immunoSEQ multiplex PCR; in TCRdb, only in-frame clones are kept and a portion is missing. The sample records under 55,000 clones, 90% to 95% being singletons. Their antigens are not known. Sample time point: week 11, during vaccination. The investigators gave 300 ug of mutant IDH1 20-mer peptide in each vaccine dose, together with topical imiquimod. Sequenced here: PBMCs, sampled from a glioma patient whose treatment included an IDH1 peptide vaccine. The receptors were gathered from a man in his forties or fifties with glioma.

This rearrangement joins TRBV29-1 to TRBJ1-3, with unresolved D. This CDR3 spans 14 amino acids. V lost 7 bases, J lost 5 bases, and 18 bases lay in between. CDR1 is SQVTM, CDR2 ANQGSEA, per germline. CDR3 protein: CSGTLGSNRNTIYF. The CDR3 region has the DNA TGCAGCGGCACTCTGGGCAGCAACAGAAACACCATATATTTT. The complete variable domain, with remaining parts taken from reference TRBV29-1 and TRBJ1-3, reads SAVISQKPSRDICQRGTSLTIQCQVDSQVTMMFWYRQQPGQSLTLIATANQGSEATYESGFVIDKFPISRPNLTFSTLTVSNMSPEDSSIYLCSGTLGSNRNTIYFGEGSWLTVV.

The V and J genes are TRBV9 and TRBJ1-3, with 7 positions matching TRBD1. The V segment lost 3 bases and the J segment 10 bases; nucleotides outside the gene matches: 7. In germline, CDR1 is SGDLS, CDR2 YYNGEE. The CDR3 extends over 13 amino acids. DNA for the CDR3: TGTGCCAGCAGCGAGATAGACAGGGAAACCATATATTTT. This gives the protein CASSEIDRETIYF.

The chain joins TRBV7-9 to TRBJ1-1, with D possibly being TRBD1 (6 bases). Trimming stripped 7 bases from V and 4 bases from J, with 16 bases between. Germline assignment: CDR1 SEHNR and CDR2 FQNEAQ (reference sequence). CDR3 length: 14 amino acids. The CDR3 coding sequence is TGTGCCAGCACTCAGGGAAGGGGGAGCACTGAAGCTTTCTTT. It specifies CASTQGRGSTEAFF.

DNA of the CDR3: TGTGCCAGCAGCCGGGGTGGAAACACCATATATTTT. Translated: CASSRGGNTIYF. The chain recombines TRBV5-6 with TRBJ1-3; no clear D. V lost 4 bases to trimming and J lost 3 bases, with 5 bases between them. The CDR3 spans 12 residues. Germline CDR1 SGHDT, CDR2 YYEEEE.

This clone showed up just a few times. CDR3 bases: TGTGCCAGCAGCGCTCGGACAGAAAGGGAAGCTTTCTTT. Amino acid sequence: CASSARTEREAFF. V usage is TRBV4-2 and J usage is TRBJ1-1; a weak D match, TRBD1 (6 bases). Germline lookup yields CDR1 LGHNA and CDR2 YNFKEQ. The CDR3 loop spans 13 amino acids. V gave up 5 bases and J gave up 8 bases, with 15 bases separating them.

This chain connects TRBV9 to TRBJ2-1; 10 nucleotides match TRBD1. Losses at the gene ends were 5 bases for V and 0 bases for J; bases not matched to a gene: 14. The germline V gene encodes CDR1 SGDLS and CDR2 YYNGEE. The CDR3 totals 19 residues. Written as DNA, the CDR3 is TGTGCCAGCAGTTACGGACAGGGGGTTTCTACAAACTCCTACAATGAGCAGTTCTTC. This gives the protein CASSYGQGVSTNSYNEQFF. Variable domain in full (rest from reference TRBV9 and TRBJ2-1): DSGVTQTPKHLITATGQRVTLRCSPRSGDLSVYWYQQSLDQGLQFLIQYYNGEERAKGNILERFSAQQFPDLHSELNLSSLELGDSALYFCASSYGQGVSTNSYNEQFFGPGTRLTVL.

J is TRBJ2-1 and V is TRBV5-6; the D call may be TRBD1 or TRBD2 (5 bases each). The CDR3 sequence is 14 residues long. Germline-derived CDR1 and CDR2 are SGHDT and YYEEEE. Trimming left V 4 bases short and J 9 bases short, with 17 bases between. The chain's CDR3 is CASSTEWGPLEQFF. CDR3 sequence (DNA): TGTGCCAGCAGCACAGAATGGGGACCTCTTGAGCAGTTCTTC.

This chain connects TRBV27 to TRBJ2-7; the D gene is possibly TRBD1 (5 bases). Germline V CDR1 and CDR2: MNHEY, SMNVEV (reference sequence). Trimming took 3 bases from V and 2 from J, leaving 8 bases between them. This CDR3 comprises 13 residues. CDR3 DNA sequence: TGTGCCAGCAGTTTCGGACAAACCTACGAGCAGTACTTC. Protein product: CASSFGQTYEQYF.

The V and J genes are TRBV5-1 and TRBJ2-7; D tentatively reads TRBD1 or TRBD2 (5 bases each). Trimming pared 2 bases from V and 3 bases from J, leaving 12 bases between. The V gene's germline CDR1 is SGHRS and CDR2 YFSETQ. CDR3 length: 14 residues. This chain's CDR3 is CASSFRDGNYEQYF. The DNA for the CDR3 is TGCGCCAGCAGCTTCCGGGACGGGAACTACGAGCAGTACTTC.

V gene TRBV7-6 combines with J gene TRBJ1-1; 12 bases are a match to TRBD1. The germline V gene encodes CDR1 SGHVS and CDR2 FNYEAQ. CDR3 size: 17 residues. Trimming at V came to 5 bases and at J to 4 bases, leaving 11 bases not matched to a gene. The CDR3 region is CASSRQGTGGVSTEAFF. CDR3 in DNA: TGTGCCAGCAGCCGGCAGGGGACAGGGGGCGTCAGCACTGAAGCTTTCTTT. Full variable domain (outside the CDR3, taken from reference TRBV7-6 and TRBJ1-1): GAGVSQSPRYKVTKRGQDVALRCDPISGHVSLYWYRQALGQGPEFLTYFNYEAQQDKSGLPNDRFSAERPEGSISTLTIQRTEQRDSAMYRCASSRQGTGGVSTEAFFGQGTRLTVV.

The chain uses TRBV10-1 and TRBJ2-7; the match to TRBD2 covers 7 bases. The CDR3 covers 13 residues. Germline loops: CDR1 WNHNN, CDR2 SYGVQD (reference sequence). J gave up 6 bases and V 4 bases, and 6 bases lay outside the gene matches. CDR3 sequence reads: CASSASGISEQYF. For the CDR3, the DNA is TGCGCCAGCAGTGCAAGCGGGATTTCCGAGCAGTACTTC.

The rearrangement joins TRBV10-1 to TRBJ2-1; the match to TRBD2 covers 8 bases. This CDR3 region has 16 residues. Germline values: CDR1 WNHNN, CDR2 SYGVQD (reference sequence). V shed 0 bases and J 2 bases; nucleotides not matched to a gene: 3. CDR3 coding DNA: TGCGCCAGCAGTGAGTCAGAAGCGGGAGCCTACAATGAGCAGTTCTTC. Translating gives CASSESEAGAYNEQFF.

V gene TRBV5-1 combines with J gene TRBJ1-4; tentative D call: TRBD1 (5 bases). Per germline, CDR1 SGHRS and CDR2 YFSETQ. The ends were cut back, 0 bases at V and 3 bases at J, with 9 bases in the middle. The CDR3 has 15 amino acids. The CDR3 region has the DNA TGCGCCAGCAGCTTGGGGGGGAAACCTAATGAAAAACTGTTTTTT. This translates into CASSLGGKPNEKLFF.

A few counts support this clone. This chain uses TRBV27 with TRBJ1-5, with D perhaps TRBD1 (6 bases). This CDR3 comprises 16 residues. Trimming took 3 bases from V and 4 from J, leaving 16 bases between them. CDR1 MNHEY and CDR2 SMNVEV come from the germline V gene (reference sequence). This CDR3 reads CASSLGGAIGNQPQHF. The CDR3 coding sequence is TGTGCCAGCAGTTTGGGGGGGGCGATCGGGAATCAGCCCCAGCATTTT.